In its sample, the clone carrying this TCR beta chain was seen a few times. This entry is derived from a study of cytomegalovirus exposure and HLA in healthy donors. This CDR3 spans 13 amino acids. Per the germline V gene, CDR1 is MNHNS and CDR2 is SASEGT. V was pared by 5 bases and J by 5 bases, with 3 bases of the junction left unmatched. Primers for the PCR totalled 60 Vbeta and 13 Jbeta. Profiled with immunoSEQ multiplex PCR; TCRdb holds only in-frame clones, not every one. This sample has around 140,000 clones, with over 80% found just once. This chain joins TRBV6-1 and TRBJ2-7, with 10 bases fitting TRBD1. The receptor was derived from a woman under 40 in good health and CMV-seronegative. Sequenced: PBMCs. The CDR3 nucleotides are TGTGCCAGCAGTTGGGACAGGGGCAACGAGCAGTACTTC. Protein: CASSWDRGNEQYF.